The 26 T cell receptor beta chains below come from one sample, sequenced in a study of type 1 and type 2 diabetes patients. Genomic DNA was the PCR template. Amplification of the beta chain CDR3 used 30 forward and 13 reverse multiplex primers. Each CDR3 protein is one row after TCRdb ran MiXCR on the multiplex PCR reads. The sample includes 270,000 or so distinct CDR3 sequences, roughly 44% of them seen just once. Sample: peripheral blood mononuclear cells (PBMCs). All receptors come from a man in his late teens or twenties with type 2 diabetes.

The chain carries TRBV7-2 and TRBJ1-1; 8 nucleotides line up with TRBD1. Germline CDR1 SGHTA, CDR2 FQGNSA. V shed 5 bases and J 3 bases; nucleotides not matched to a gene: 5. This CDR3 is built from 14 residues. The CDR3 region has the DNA TGTGCCAGCAGCCAGTACAGGGGGTACACTGAAGCTTTCTTT. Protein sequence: CASSQYRGYTEAFF.

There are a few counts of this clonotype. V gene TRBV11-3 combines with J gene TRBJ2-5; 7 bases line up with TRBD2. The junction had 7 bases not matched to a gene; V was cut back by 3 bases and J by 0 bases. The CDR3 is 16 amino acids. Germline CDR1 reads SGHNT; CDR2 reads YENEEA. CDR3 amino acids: CASSLRHSGDQETQYF. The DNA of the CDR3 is TGTGCCAGCAGCTTGAGGCACAGCGGGGACCAAGAGACCCAGTACTTC.

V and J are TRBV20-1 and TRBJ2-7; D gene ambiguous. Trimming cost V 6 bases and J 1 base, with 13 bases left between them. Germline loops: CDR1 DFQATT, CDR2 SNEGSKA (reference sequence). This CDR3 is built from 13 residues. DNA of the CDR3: TGCAGTGCCGCGGACCAGGTTTCCTACGAGCAGTACTTC. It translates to CSAADQVSYEQYF.

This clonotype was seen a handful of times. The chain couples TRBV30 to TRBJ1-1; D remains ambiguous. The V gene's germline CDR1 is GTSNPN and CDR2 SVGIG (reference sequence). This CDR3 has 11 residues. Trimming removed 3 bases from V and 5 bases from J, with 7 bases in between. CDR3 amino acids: CAWSERTEAFF. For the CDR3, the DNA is TGTGCCTGGAGCGAGAGGACTGAAGCTTTCTTT. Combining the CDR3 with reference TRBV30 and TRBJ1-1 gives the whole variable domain SQTIHQWPATLVQPVGSPLSLECTVEGTSNPNLYWYRQAAGRGLQLLFYSVGIGQISSEVPQNLSASRPQDRQFILSSKKLLLSDSGFYLCAWSERTEAFFGQGTRLTVV.

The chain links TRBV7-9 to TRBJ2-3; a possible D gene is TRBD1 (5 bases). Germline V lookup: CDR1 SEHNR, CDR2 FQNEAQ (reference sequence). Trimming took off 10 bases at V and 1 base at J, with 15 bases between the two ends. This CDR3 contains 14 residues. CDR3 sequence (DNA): TGTGCCAACAACGCGCAGGGTGGCACAGATACGCAGTATTTT. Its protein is CANNAQGGTDTQYF.

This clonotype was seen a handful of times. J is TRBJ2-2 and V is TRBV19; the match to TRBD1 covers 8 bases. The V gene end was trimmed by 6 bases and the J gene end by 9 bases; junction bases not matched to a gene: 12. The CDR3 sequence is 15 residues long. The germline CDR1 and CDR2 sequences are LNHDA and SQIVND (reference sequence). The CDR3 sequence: CASRGSSGGSRELFF. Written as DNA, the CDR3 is TGTGCCAGTAGGGGATCCTCAGGGGGCTCCCGGGAGCTGTTTTTT.

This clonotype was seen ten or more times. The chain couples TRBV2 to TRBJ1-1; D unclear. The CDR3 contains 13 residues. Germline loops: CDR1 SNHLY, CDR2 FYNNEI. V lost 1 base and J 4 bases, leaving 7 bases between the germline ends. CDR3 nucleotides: TGTGCCAGCAGTGAAGGTATGGGCACTGAAGCTTTCTTT. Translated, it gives CASSEGMGTEAFF.

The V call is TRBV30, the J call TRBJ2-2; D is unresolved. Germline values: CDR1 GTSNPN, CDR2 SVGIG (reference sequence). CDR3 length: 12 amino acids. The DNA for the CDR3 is TGTGCTTCGCGACTTGGGATCGGGGAGCTGTTTTTT. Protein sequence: CASRLGIGELFF.

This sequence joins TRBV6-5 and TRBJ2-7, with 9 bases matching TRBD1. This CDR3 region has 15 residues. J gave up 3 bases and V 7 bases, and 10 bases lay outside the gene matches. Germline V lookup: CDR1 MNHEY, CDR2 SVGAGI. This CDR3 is CASTTGQGQGYEQYF. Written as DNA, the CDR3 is TGTGCCAGCACCACCGGACAGGGGCAAGGCTACGAGCAGTACTTC.

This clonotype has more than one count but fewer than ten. CDR3 sequence (DNA): TGTGCCAGTAGTCGACTCACCAGTGACTACGAGCAGTACTTC. As protein: CASSRLTSDYEQYF. The J gene is TRBJ2-7, the V gene TRBV19; D call uncertain. The CDR3 runs 14 residues. Germline CDR1 reads LNHDA; CDR2 reads SQIVND (reference sequence). The V end was cut by 5 bases, the J end by 3 bases, with 14 bases between.

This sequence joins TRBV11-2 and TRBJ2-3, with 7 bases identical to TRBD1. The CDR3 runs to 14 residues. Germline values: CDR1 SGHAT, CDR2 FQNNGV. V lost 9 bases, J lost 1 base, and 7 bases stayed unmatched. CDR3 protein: CASTRQGRTDTQYF. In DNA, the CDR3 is TGTGCCAGTACCCGACAGGGACGCACAGATACGCAGTATTTT.

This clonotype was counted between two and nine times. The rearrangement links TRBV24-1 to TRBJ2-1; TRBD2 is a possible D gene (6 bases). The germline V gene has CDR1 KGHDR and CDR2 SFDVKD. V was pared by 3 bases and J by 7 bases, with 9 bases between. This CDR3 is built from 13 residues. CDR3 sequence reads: CATSDPGGNEQFF. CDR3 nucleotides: TGTGCCACCAGTGATCCCGGGGGAAATGAGCAGTTCTTC.

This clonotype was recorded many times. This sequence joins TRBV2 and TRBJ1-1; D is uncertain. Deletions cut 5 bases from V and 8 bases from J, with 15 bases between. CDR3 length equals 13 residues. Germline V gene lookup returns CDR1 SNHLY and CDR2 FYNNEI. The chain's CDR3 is CASSSPRQREAFF. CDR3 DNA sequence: TGTGCCAGCAGTTCTCCACGGCAGCGGGAAGCTTTCTTT.

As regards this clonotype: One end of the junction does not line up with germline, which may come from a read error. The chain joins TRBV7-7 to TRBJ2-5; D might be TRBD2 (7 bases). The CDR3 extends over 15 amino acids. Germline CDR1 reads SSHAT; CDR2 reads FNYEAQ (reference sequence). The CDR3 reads CASSYGGAGQETQYF. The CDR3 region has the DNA TGTGCTAGCAGCTATGGGGGGGCAGGGCAAGAGACCCAGTACTTC.

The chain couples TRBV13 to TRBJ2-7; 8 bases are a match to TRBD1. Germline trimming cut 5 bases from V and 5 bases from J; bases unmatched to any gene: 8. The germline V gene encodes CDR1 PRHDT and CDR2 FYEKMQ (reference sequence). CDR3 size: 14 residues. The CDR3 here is CASSHLTGANEQYF. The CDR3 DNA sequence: TGTGCCAGCAGCCACCTGACAGGGGCGAACGAGCAGTACTTC.

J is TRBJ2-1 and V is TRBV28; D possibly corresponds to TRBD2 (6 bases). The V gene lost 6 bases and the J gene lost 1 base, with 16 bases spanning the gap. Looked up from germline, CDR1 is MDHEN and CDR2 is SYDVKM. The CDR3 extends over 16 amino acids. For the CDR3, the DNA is TGTGCCAGCAGGATAGCGGCGCGAAGATCCTACAATGAGCAGTTCTTC. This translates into CASRIAARRSYNEQFF. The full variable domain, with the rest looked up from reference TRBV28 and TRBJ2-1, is DVKVTQSSRYLVKRTGEKVFLECVQDMDHENMFWYRQDPGLGLRLIYFSYDVKMKEKGDIPEGYSVSREKKERFSLILESASTNQTSMYLCASRIAARRSYNEQFFGPGTRLTVL.

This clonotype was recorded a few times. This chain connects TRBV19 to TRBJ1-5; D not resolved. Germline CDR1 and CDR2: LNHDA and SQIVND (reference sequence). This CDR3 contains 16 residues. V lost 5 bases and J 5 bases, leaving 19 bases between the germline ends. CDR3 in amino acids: CASSPWEGSRDQPQHF. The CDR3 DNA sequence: TGTGCCAGTAGTCCATGGGAGGGATCTAGGGATCAGCCCCAGCATTTT.

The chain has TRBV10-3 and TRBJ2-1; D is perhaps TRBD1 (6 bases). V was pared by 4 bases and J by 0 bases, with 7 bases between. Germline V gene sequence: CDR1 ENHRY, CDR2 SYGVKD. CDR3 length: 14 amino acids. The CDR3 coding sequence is TGTGCCATCAGTGCGACAGGCTCCTACAATGAGCAGTTCTTC. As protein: CAISATGSYNEQFF.

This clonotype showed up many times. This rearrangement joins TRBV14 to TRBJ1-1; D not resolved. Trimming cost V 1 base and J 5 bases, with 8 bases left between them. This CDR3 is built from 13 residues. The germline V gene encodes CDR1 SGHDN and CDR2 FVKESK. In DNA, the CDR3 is TGTGCCAGCAGCCAAGGCATTGTGACTGAAGCTTTCTTT. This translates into CASSQGIVTEAFF.

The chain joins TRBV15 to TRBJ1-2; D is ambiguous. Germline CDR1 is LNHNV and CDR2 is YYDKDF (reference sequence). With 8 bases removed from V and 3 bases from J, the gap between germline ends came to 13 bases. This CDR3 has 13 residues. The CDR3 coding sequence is TGTGCCACCCAGCTAGTAGGTGACTATGGCTACACCTTC. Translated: CATQLVGDYGYTF. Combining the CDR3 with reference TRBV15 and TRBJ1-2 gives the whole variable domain DAMVIQNPRYQVTQFGKPVTLSCSQTLNHNVMYWYQQKSSQAPKLLFHYYDKDFNNEADTPDNFQSRRPNTSFCFLDIRSPGLGDTAMYLCATQLVGDYGYTFGSGTRLTVV.

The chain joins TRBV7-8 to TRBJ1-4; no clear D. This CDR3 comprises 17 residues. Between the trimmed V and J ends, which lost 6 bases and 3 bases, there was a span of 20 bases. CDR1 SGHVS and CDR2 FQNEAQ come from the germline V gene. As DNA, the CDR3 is TGTGCCAGCAGTCCAGGACGGGCTCGCAGCTCTAATGAAAAACTGTTTTTT. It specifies CASSPGRARSSNEKLFF. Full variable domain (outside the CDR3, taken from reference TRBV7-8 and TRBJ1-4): GAGVSQSPRYKVAKRGQDVALRCDPISGHVSLFWYQQALGQGPEFLTYFQNEAQLDKSGLPSDRFFAERPEGSVSTLKIQRTQQEDSAVYLCASSPGRARSSNEKLFFGSGTQLSVL.

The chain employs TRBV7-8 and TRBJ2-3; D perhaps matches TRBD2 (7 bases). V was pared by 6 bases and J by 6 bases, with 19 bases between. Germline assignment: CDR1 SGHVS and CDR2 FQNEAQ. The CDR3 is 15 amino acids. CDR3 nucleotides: TGTGCCAGCAGTGAATGGGGGGGGGGGCAGGATACGCAGTATTTT. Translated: CASSEWGGGQDTQYF.

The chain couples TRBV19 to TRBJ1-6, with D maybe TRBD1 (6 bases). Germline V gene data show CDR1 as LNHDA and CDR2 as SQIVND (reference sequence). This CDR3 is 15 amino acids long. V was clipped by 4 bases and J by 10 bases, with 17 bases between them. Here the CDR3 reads CASSTDSLGLSPLHF. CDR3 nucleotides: TGTGCCAGTAGTACGGACAGTCTCGGACTCTCACCCCTCCACTTT.

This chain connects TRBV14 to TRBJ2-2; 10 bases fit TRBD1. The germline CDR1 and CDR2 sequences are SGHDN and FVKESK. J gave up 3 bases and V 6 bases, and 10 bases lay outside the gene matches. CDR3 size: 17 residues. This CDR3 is CASSGGTGTGDTGELFF. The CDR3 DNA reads TGTGCCAGCAGTGGAGGGACCGGGACAGGGGACACCGGGGAGCTGTTTTTT.

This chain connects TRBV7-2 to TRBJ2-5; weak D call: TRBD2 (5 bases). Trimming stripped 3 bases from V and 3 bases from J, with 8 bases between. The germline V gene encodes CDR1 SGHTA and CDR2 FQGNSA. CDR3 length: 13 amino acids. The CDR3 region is CASSLAREETQYF. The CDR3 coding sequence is TGTGCCAGCAGCTTGGCGAGGGAAGAGACCCAGTACTTC.

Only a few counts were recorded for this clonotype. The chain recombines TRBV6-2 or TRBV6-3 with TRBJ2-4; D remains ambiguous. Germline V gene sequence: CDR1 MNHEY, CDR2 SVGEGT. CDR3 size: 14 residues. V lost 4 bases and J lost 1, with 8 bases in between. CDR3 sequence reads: CASSWAGAKNIQYF. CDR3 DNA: TGTGCCAGCAGTTGGGCTGGGGCCAAAAACATTCAGTACTTC.